What follows are 27 T cell receptor beta chains derived from one specimen sequenced in a study of shared clonotypes between healthy human individuals. Assay: immunoSEQ multiplex PCR; the TCRdb copy retains only in-frame clones and omits some. The repertoire holds 2 million to 3 million clones, with under 95% as singletons. The specimen sequenced was naive CD4+ T cells from PBMCs. Subset meaning: CD45RA+ positively selected. All receptors derive from a man aged 18-30 years in good health. Some clones in this sample may be carry-over from other donors' samples.

V and J are TRBV6-5 and TRBJ1-6; 9 nucleotides line up with TRBD1. The V gene end was trimmed by 4 bases and the J gene end by 11 bases; junction bases not matched to a gene: 6. Germline V lookup: CDR1 MNHEY, CDR2 SVGAGI. This CDR3 is built from 14 residues. CDR3 residues: CASSSGTGTTPLHF. The CDR3 DNA is TGTGCCAGCAGTTCCGGGACAGGGACGACACCCCTCCACTTT.

The chain combines TRBV11-2 with TRBJ1-3; D remains ambiguous. Germline values: CDR1 SGHAT, CDR2 FQNNGV. The CDR3 sequence is 15 residues long. Trimming left V 5 bases short and J 0 bases short, with 11 bases between. CDR3 region: CASSKHGNSGNTIYF. The CDR3 DNA reads as TGTGCCAGCAGCAAACATGGGAACTCTGGAAACACCATATATTTT.

This clone appeared once. This chain links TRBV11-2 with TRBJ1-2; D perhaps matches TRBD1 (6 bases). The CDR3 contains 15 residues. V dropped 1 base and J dropped 7 bases, with 16 bases sitting between them. Germline CDR1 reads SGHAT; CDR2 reads FQNNGV. CDR3 coding DNA: TGTGCCAGCAGCTTAGTCCCACCGGGACATTTTGGCTACACCTTC. Its translation: CASSLVPPGHFGYTF.

The chain links TRBV2 to TRBJ1-1; 8 bases agree with TRBD1. This CDR3 contains 14 residues. Trimming cost V 6 bases and J 8 bases; bases outside gene matches: 11. The V gene's germline CDR1 is SNHLY and CDR2 FYNNEI. The CDR3 protein is CASRGWTGNLEAFF. The CDR3 nucleotides are TGTGCCAGCAGGGGTTGGACAGGGAATCTAGAAGCTTTCTTT.

This rearrangement joins TRBV7-6 to TRBJ2-7, with TRBD2 identical over 14 bases. This CDR3 region has 18 residues. Germline values: CDR1 SGHVS, CDR2 FNYEAQ. V was clipped by 3 bases and J by 7 bases; unmatched bases: 14. CDR3 amino acids: CASSLGLAGEGLSREQYF. For the CDR3, the DNA is TGTGCCAGCAGCTTGGGACTAGCGGGAGAAGGGCTCTCGAGGGAGCAGTACTTC.

The chain is built from TRBV2 and TRBJ2-5; no clear D gene. The DNA end lines up better with TRBJ2-7; the J call may be wrong. CDR3 size: 14 residues. The germline CDR1 and CDR2 sequences are SNHLY and FYNNEI. Written as DNA, the CDR3 is TGTGCCAGCCTTCCCCATTCCGCTCCCTACGAGCAGTACTTC. Protein: CASLPHSAPYEQYF.

The DNA for the CDR3 is TGTGCCAGCAGCTCTTTCGCGGGCCTAAAAGAGACCCAGTACTTC. Protein product: CASSSFAGLKETQYF. The rearrangement joins TRBV7-2 to TRBJ2-5; D is possibly TRBD2 (5 bases). The CDR3 is 15 amino acids. In germline, CDR1 is SGHTA, CDR2 FQGNSA. V was cut by 4 bases and J by 3 bases, with 15 bases left in between.

The chain couples TRBV5-8 to TRBJ1-1; D unclear. Germline CDR1 reads SGHTS; CDR2 reads YDEGEE. V lost 6 bases to trimming and J lost 6 bases, with 21 bases between them. The CDR3 is made up of 15 amino acids. CDR3 sequence (DNA): TGTGCCAGCACCCCCCGGGTAGAAGGGATGGCTGAAGCTTTCTTT. Translating it yields CASTPRVEGMAEAFF.

The chain couples TRBV4-1 to TRBJ2-7; 12 bases match TRBD2. The length of the CDR3 is 14 residues. Trimming removed 3 bases from V and 7 bases from J; junction bases left unmatched: 4. Germline CDR1 reads MGHRA; CDR2 reads YSYEKL. Here the CDR3 DNA reads TGCGCCAGCAGCCACCTAGCGGGAGGGGAAGAGCAGTACTTC. This codes for CASSHLAGGEEQYF.

This rearrangement joins TRBV4-1 to TRBJ2-2; 7 bases line up with TRBD1. This CDR3 has 17 residues. Looked up from germline, CDR1 is MGHRA and CDR2 is YSYEKL. V dropped 0 bases and J dropped 0; count of bases not matched to a gene: 4. CDR3 in amino acids: CASSQEPTGPNTGELFF. Written as DNA, the CDR3 is TGCGCCAGCAGCCAAGAACCGACAGGGCCGAACACCGGGGAGCTGTTTTTT.

A word on this clone: This specimen includes other DNA sequences encoding the same CDR3. The J gene is TRBJ2-1, the V gene TRBV5-8; TRBD1 matches 9 bases. This CDR3 has 15 residues. Germline CDR1 reads SGHTS; CDR2 reads YDEGEE. The junction had 3 bases not matched to a gene; V was cut back by 4 bases and J by 1 base. The CDR3 DNA follows: TGTGCCAGCAGCCTAGGACAGGGGTCCTACAATGAGCAGTTCTTC. It codes for CASSLGQGSYNEQFF.

This chain uses TRBV30 with TRBJ1-4; D is unclear. V was trimmed by 2 bases and J by 0 bases, leaving 16 bases between them. The CDR3 is 17 residues long. Looked up from germline, CDR1 is GTSNPN and CDR2 is SVGIG (reference sequence). CDR3 sequence (DNA): TGTGCCTGGAGTCCTCCCTTGTTGGGGACAACTAATGAAAAACTGTTTTTT. Residues: CAWSPPLLGTTNEKLFF.

V gene TRBV18 combines with J gene TRBJ2-5; 10 bases are shared with TRBD2. The V gene's germline CDR1 is KGHSH and CDR2 LQKENI. The CDR3 extends over 17 amino acids. Losses at the gene ends were 0 bases for V and 5 bases for J; bases not matched to a gene: 9. CDR3 nucleotides: TGTGCCAGCTCACCACCTCCCCGCAGCGGGAGGGGGGAGACCCAGTACTTC. Its protein product is CASSPPPRSGRGETQYF.

The genes are TRBV28 and TRBJ1-2; 9 nucleotides agree with TRBD1. Losses at the gene ends were 5 bases for V and 8 bases for J; bases not matched to a gene: 9. Germline CDR1 is MDHEN and CDR2 is SYDVKM. This CDR3 contains 14 residues. In DNA, the CDR3 is TGTGCCAGCAGTACCCGTGGACAGGGGTTCGGCTACACCTTC. It is translated as CASSTRGQGFGYTF.

The chain links TRBV19 to TRBJ1-5; D is possibly TRBD1 (6 bases). The ends were cut back, 3 bases at V and 4 bases at J, with 22 bases in the middle. Germline CDR1 reads LNHDA; CDR2 reads SQIVND (reference sequence). The CDR3 runs to 18 residues. The CDR3 DNA is TGTGCCAGTAGTATCCAAAGGCAGGGGATAGGGATGAATCAGCCCCAGCATTTT. Protein product: CASSIQRQGIGMNQPQHF.

The genes are TRBV10-3 and TRBJ1-2; 8 bases map to TRBD1. This CDR3 contains 12 residues. CDR1 and CDR2 (germline): ENHRY, SYGVKD. V gave up 10 bases and J gave up 7 bases; unmatched junction bases: 8. The CDR3 DNA reads TGTGCCAGCGGACAGGGTTTAGGTGGCTACACCTTC. Translated: CASGQGLGGYTF.

This clone was seen more than once but under ten times. V is TRBV6-1 and J is TRBJ2-1, with 8 bases aligning to TRBD1. Germline CDR1 and CDR2: MNHNS and SASEGT. V gave up 6 bases and J gave up 5 bases; unmatched junction bases: 9. The CDR3 has 15 amino acids. CDR3 bases: TGTGCCAGCAGGAGGACAGGGTTCGATGACAATGAGCAGTTCTTC. Its protein is CASRRTGFDDNEQFF.

The chain links TRBV5-1 to TRBJ2-7; 11 bases fit TRBD2. Germline V CDR1 and CDR2: SGHRS, YFSETQ. This CDR3 contains 15 residues. J lost 7 bases, V lost 7 bases, and 13 bases had no gene match. The CDR3 sequence: CASRPLAGGPREQYF. CDR3 nucleotides: TGCGCCAGCCGACCCCTAGCGGGAGGCCCCCGGGAGCAGTACTTC.

The V call is TRBV30, the J call TRBJ1-5; D is unresolved. Trimming took off 1 base at V and 7 bases at J, with 8 bases between the two ends. Germline V lookup: CDR1 GTSNPN, CDR2 SVGIG (reference sequence). The length of the CDR3 is 12 residues. CDR3 region: CAWSATPQPQHF. The CDR3 DNA sequence: TGTGCCTGGAGTGCGACCCCCCAGCCCCAGCATTTT. Combining the CDR3 with reference TRBV30 and TRBJ1-5 gives the whole variable domain SQTIHQWPATLVQPVGSPLSLECTVEGTSNPNLYWYRQAAGRGLQLLFYSVGIGQISSEVPQNLSASRPQDRQFILSSKKLLLSDSGFYLCAWSATPQPQHFGDGTRLSIL.

J is TRBJ1-5 and V is TRBV27; 9 nucleotides agree with TRBD1. With 5 bases clipped from V and 6 bases from J, the junction kept 20 bases outside the gene matches. Germline CDR1 reads MNHEY; CDR2 reads SMNVEV (reference sequence). This CDR3 is 19 amino acids long. DNA of the CDR3: TGTGCCAGCAGTCCACAATCCGCCTCGGGACAGGGTATCCGTCAGCCCCAGCATTTT. The encoded protein is CASSPQSASGQGIRQPQHF.

The V and J genes are TRBV5-1 and TRBJ2-3; the D call may be TRBD1 or TRBD2 (5 bases each). Trimming stripped 3 bases from V and 6 bases from J, with 5 bases between. CDR1 is SGHRS, CDR2 YFSETQ, per germline. The CDR3 consists of 11 residues. The DNA of the CDR3 is TGCGCCAGCAGCTGGGGGGATACGCAGTATTTT. Translated: CASSWGDTQYF.

V gene TRBV6-6 combines with J gene TRBJ1-1; no reliable D call. The germline CDR1 and CDR2 sequences are MNHNY and SVGAGI (reference sequence). V was cut by 5 bases and J by 8 bases, with 12 bases left in between. CDR3 size: 12 residues. The CDR3 nucleotides are TGTGCCAGCAGTCCGGGAATAGGCGAAGCTTTCTTT. Translated: CASSPGIGEAFF.

The CDR3 DNA sequence: TGTGCCAGCAGTTTATCCGGGCAGACGAACACCGGGGAGCTGTTTTTT. Residues: CASSLSGQTNTGELFF. V and J are TRBV27 and TRBJ2-2; no clear D gene. The CDR3 runs 16 residues. V lost 0 bases and J 0 bases, leaving 8 bases between the germline ends. CDR1 is MNHEY and CDR2 is SMNVEV in the germline V gene (reference sequence).

This chain connects TRBV6-1 to TRBJ1-2, with D uncertain. The ends were cut back, 2 bases at V and 4 bases at J, with 8 bases in the middle. The CDR3 contains 13 residues. Looked up from germline, CDR1 is MNHNS and CDR2 is SASEGT. Written as DNA, the CDR3 is TGTGCCAGCAGTGAAACGTCTCTCTATGGCTACACCTTC. Its translation: CASSETSLYGYTF.

J is TRBJ2-3 and V is TRBV4-3; TRBD2 agrees at 7 bases. The CDR3 is 16 amino acids. CDR1 and CDR2 from the germline V gene are LGHNA and YSLEER. V shed 2 bases, J shed 0 bases, and the junction held 5 bases outside the gene matches. CDR3 sequence: CASSQSWTSSTDTQYF. CDR3 sequence (DNA): TGCGCCAGCAGCCAATCGTGGACTAGTAGCACAGATACGCAGTATTTT.

In this sample, this clone turned up a few times. The chain couples TRBV5-1 to TRBJ2-7; TRBD1 agrees at 9 bases. The germline V gene has CDR1 SGHRS and CDR2 YFSETQ. After removal of 4 bases from V and 7 bases from J, the junction contained 15 bases not matched to a gene. This CDR3 spans 16 amino acids. In DNA form, the CDR3 reads TGCGCCAGCAGCCAAAATACAGGGGGCCCGGTGGGGGAGCAGTACTTC. Encoded protein: CASSQNTGGPVGEQYF.

V and J are TRBV7-7 and TRBJ2-6; D not resolved. V was shortened by 5 bases and J by 4 bases, with 6 bases between the two germline ends. The length of the CDR3 is 13 residues. Germline CDR1 SSHAT, CDR2 FNYEAQ (reference sequence). CDR3 protein: CASSPVGANVLTF. CDR3 nucleotide sequence: TGTGCCAGCAGCCCAGTAGGGGCCAACGTCCTGACTTTC.